What follows is one T cell receptor beta chain and its context. The data were obtained in a study of blood T cell repertoires in COVID-19. For the study at large: Some COVID-19 samples were acute and others convalescent; all came from the United States, Italy and Spain.

CDR1 and CDR2 from the germline V gene are SGHRS and YFSETQ. V was pared by 4 bases and J by 0 bases, with 5 bases of the junction left unmatched. The CDR3 covers 15 residues. Methods used by the authors: Counts of nucleated cells, estimated from reference gene primer amplification, were obtained. Sequencing used immunoSEQ multiplex PCR; TCRdb keeps in-frame clones, though not all of them. V and J calls and clone size are those listed in that table; D and trimming were worked out from the DNA. The sample has tens of thousands of clones, about 86% seen once; the top ten hold 4.5%. The chain links TRBV5-1 to TRBJ1-1; 8 nucleotides align to TRBD1. This receptor was obtained from a woman aged 60-70 years with acute or convalescent COVID-19. The sample taken for sequencing was peripheral blood. In DNA form, the CDR3 reads TGCGCCAGCAGCCTATTGACAGGGGTGAACACTGAAGCTTTCTTT. It encodes CASSLLTGVNTEAFF.